One and the same sample provided the 14 T cell receptor beta chains below, sequenced in a study of CD8+CD57+ T cells in acquired aplastic anemia. For CDR3 and TCR beta VDJ profiling, genomic DNA was the template used. Via MiXCR, TCRdb re-called the reads, giving one row per CDR3 protein. Among some 200,000 distinct CDR3 sequences listed, roughly 55% were seen once. The sequenced material came from sorted CD4+, CD8+, or CD8+CD57+ T cells (not recorded which) from PBMCs. All receptors derive from a human donor in good health.

The V and J genes are TRBV24-1 and TRBJ2-2; TRBD1 matches at 9 bases. V trimming: 5 bases; J trimming: 5 bases; junction bases outside the gene matches: 5. Germline CDR1 reads KGHDR; CDR2 reads SFDVKD. CDR3 length: 15 residues. The CDR3, as DNA: TGTGCCACCAGTGGTGGGGACAGGGTAACCGGGGAGCTGTTTTTT. Protein sequence: CATSGGDRVTGELFF.

The chain employs TRBV9 and TRBJ2-3, with 9 positions matching TRBD2. Germline loops: CDR1 SGDLS, CDR2 YYNGEE. V lost 0 bases to trimming and J lost 9 bases; unmatched junction nucleotides: 8. The CDR3 length is 15 residues. The CDR3 loop reads CASSVGEGLAGTQYF. The CDR3 coding sequence is TGTGCCAGCAGCGTAGGTGAGGGGCTAGCGGGGACGCAGTATTTT.

The CDR3 reads CASSQDGTQTSYEQYF. The CDR3 DNA is TGCGCCAGCAGCCAAGATGGAACTCAGACCTCCTACGAGCAGTACTTC. The chain has TRBV4-1 and TRBJ2-7, with D unresolved. Deletions cut 0 bases from V and 0 bases from J, with 12 bases between. The CDR3 is 16 residues long. Germline lookup yields CDR1 MGHRA and CDR2 YSYEKL.

The chain joins TRBV24-1 to TRBJ2-3; 16 bases align to TRBD2. CDR3 length: 17 amino acids. CDR1 and CDR2 from the germline V gene are KGHDR and SFDVKD. Trimming took 3 bases from V and 5 from J; bases not matched to a gene: 4. The CDR3 protein is CATSDKGLAGGEDTQYF. CDR3 in DNA: TGTGCCACCAGTGATAAGGGACTAGCGGGGGGGGAAGATACGCAGTATTTT.

This clonotype was detected ten times or more. This chain joins TRBV7-9 and TRBJ2-1; 8 bases are shared with TRBD2. Trimming removed 8 bases from V and 3 bases from J; junction bases left unmatched: 9. Germline loops: CDR1 SEHNR, CDR2 FQNEAQ (reference sequence). The CDR3 contains 15 residues. CDR3 sequence: CASGVSGKFYNEQFF. CDR3 bases: TGTGCCAGCGGGGTTAGCGGGAAGTTCTACAATGAGCAGTTCTTC.

The CDR3 loop is CSVETRDGNYGYTF. CDR3 nucleotide sequence: TGCAGCGTTGAGACCCGGGACGGAAACTATGGCTACACCTTC. This rearrangement joins TRBV29-1 to TRBJ1-2, with D perhaps matching TRBD1 (5 bases). The germline gives CDR1 SQVTM, CDR2 ANQGSEA. The CDR3 has 14 residues. V lost 3 bases to trimming and J lost 2 bases, with 13 bases between them. The complete variable domain, with remaining parts taken from reference TRBV29-1 and TRBJ1-2, reads SAVISQKPSRDICQRGTSLTIQCQVDSQVTMMFWYRQQPGQSLTLIATANQGSEATYESGFVIDKFPISRPNLTFSTLTVSNMSPEDSSIYLCSVETRDGNYGYTFGSGTRLTVV.

This clonotype came up many times. V and J are TRBV6-6 and TRBJ1-1; D not resolved. CDR3 size: 12 residues. V was shortened by 2 bases and J by 0 bases, with 1 base between the two germline ends. Germline CDR1 MNHNY, CDR2 SVGAGI (reference sequence). The CDR3 nucleotides are TGTGCCAGCAGTTACGTGAACACTGAAGCTTTCTTT. Translation: CASSYVNTEAFF.

The chain carries TRBV7-9 and TRBJ1-2; D gene unclear. CDR1 and CDR2 from the germline V gene are SEHNR and FQNEAQ (reference sequence). This CDR3 contains 14 residues. Trimming shortened V by 0 bases and J by 3 bases, and 8 bases separated the two germline ends. The CDR3 DNA follows: TGTGCCAGCAGCTTAGCCCCAGGCCACTATGGCTACACCTTC. Translated, it gives CASSLAPGHYGYTF.

The V and J genes are TRBV10-3 and TRBJ2-1, with unresolved D. The CDR3 sequence is 13 residues long. V was clipped by 10 bases and J by 9 bases, with 19 bases between them. Germline CDR1 and CDR2: ENHRY and SYGVKD. The CDR3 coding sequence is TGTGCCACCAACTCCGACATAACACTTGAGCAGTTCTTC. This encodes CATNSDITLEQFF.

J is TRBJ2-3 and V is TRBV4-3; 7 bases map to TRBD1. The germline CDR1 and CDR2 sequences are LGHNA and YSLEER. There are 17 residues in the CDR3. The V and J ends lost 1 base and 4 bases, in that order; junction bases with no gene match: 11. For the CDR3, the DNA is TGCGCCAGCAGCCAAGCTACAGGGGACCCCCTCGCAGATACGCAGTATTTT. As protein: CASSQATGDPLADTQYF.

This clonotype was recorded many times. The V and J genes are TRBV9 and TRBJ2-1; tentatively, D is TRBD1 (7 bases). This CDR3 comprises 16 residues. The V gene lost 0 bases and the J gene lost 7 bases, with 17 bases spanning the gap. Looked up from germline, CDR1 is SGDLS and CDR2 is YYNGEE. CDR3 sequence (DNA): TGTGCCAGCAGCGTAGTGGGGGGCGGGACAGCTAATGAGCAGTTCTTC. This sequence encodes CASSVVGGGTANEQFF.

This clonotype was recorded at least ten times. The V call is TRBV19, the J call TRBJ2-5; 7 bases are shared with TRBD2. This CDR3 has 15 amino acids. V gave up 5 bases and J gave up 5 bases; unmatched junction bases: 11. CDR1 is LNHDA, CDR2 SQIVND, per germline (reference sequence). For the CDR3, the DNA is TGTGCCAGTAGTTGGGGAAGCGGGAACCTTGAGACCCAGTACTTC. Amino acids: CASSWGSGNLETQYF. Full variable domain (remainder filled in from reference TRBV19 and TRBJ2-5): DGGITQSPKYLFRKEGQNVTLSCEQNLNHDAMYWYRQDPGQGLRLIYYSQIVNDFQKGDIAEGYSVSREKKESFPLTVTSAQKNPTAFYLCASSWGSGNLETQYFGPGTRLLVL.

This clonotype was counted only a few times. DNA of the CDR3: TGTGCCAGCTCACCCCCCGGGACAGGGGGCCATCGTGAGCAGTTCTTC. Its protein is CASSPPGTGGHREQFF. The chain is built from TRBV18 and TRBJ2-1; TRBD1 agrees at 12 bases. The V gene end was trimmed by 3 bases and the J gene end by 9 bases; junction bases not matched to a gene: 9. Germline loops: CDR1 KGHSH, CDR2 LQKENI. The CDR3 runs to 16 residues. Together with reference TRBV18 and TRBJ2-1, the CDR3 gives the full variable domain: NAGVMQNPRHLVRRRGQEARLRCSPMKGHSHVYWYRQLPEEGLKFMVYLQKENIIDESGMPKERFSAEFPKEGPSILRIQQVVRGDSAAYFCASSPPGTGGHREQFFGPGTRLTVL.

This CDR3 is CASSPTGLGVLQETQYF. The CDR3 bases are TGTGCCAGCAGCCCTACGGGGCTAGGCGTATTACAAGAGACCCAGTACTTC. J is TRBJ2-5 and V is TRBV7-6, with D tentatively TRBD1 or TRBD2 (5 bases each). V was cut by 5 bases and J by 2 bases, with 21 bases left in between. The length of the CDR3 is 17 residues. Germline loops: CDR1 SGHVS, CDR2 FNYEAQ.